The rows below give T cell receptor beta chains drawn from one sample of a study of Ad26.COV2.S vaccination and SARS-CoV-2 variants. The method was immunoSEQ multiplex PCR; TCRdb's version includes in-frame clones alone and lacks a portion of them. The sample lists about 350,000 clones; roughly 84% were seen once. Sample: peripheral blood, taken in a trial of Ad26.COV2.S vaccine versus placebo. These receptors were taken from a person between 18 and 60 years old who received the Ad26.COV2.S COVID-19 vaccine or a placebo. Both conserved end residues are part of each CDR3. D genes are given only for firm matches.

j_gene: TRBJ2-7
v_gene: TRBV29-1
d_gene: -
CDR3nt: TGCAGCGTTGAAGACATGTCGGACGAGCAGTACTTC
CDR3aa: CSVEDMSDEQYF

j_gene: TRBJ2-1
v_gene: TRBV7-6
d_gene: TRBD1
CDR3nt: TGTGCCAGCAGCTTAGACAGGGGGCGAGGCAATGAGCAGTTCTTC
CDR3aa: CASSLDRGRGNEQFF

j_gene: TRBJ1-3
v_gene: TRBV4-1
d_gene: -
CDR3nt: TGCGCCAGCAGCCATGGGGTAACGGAGACCTCTGGAAACACCATATATTTT
CDR3aa: CASSHGVTETSGNTIYF

j_gene: TRBJ2-3
v_gene: TRBV7-2
d_gene: -
CDR3nt: TGTGCCAGCAGTTCCCCCAGGGACGCTGATACGCAGTATTTT
CDR3aa: CASSSPRDADTQYF

j_gene: TRBJ2-1
v_gene: TRBV28
d_gene: -
CDR3nt: TGTGCCAGCAGGGGAAGCTACAATGAGCAGTTCTTC
CDR3aa: CASRGSYNEQFF

j_gene: TRBJ2-7
v_gene: TRBV30
d_gene: TRBD2
CDR3nt: TGTGCCTGGAGTTGGGGGGGCTCCTACGAGCAGTACTTC
CDR3aa: CAWSWGGSYEQYF

j_gene: TRBJ2-7
v_gene: TRBV2
d_gene: -
CDR3nt: TGTGCCAGCAGTCCCTCGAAGGGGACAAGGTCGGAGTACTTC
CDR3aa: CASSPSKGTRSEYF

j_gene: TRBJ2-7
v_gene: TRBV2
d_gene: TRBD1
CDR3nt: TGTGCCAGCGAGGGACAGGGATCTTACGAGCAGTACTTC
CDR3aa: CASEGQGSYEQYF

j_gene: TRBJ1-1
v_gene: TRBV20-1
d_gene: -
CDR3nt: TGCAGTGCTAGTGTGTTCGGGGCGGACACTGAAGCTTTCTTT
CDR3aa: CSASVFGADTEAFF

j_gene: TRBJ1-1
v_gene: TRBV10-3
d_gene: -
CDR3nt: TGTGCCATCAGTGGAGCTGGGAGGGGGGGGACTGAAGCTTTCTTT
CDR3aa: CAISGAGRGGTEAFF

j_gene: TRBJ2-2
v_gene: TRBV7-9
d_gene: -
CDR3nt: TGTGCCAGCAGCTTAGTGGGGGACACCGGGGAGCTGTTTTTT
CDR3aa: CASSLVGDTGELFF

j_gene: TRBJ2-7
v_gene: TRBV5-1
d_gene: -
CDR3nt: TGCGCCAGCAGCTTGAACACGGCCAACCCCGAGCAGTACTTC
CDR3aa: CASSLNTANPEQYF

j_gene: TRBJ2-7
v_gene: TRBV15
d_gene: TRBD2
CDR3nt: TGTGCCACCAGCAGAGAACTAGCGGGGTCATACGAGCAGTACTTC
CDR3aa: CATSRELAGSYEQYF